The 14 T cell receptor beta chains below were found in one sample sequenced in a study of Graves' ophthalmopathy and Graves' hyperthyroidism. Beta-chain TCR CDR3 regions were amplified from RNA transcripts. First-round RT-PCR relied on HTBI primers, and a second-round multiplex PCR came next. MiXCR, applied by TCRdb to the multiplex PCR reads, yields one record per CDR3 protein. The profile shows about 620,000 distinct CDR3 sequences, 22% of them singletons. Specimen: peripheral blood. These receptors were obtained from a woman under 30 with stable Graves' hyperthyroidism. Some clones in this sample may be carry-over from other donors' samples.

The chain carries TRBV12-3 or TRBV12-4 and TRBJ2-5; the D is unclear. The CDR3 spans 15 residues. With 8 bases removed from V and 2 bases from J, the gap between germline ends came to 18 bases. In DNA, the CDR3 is TGTGCCAGCGCAAGCCGACATACCGAACAAGAGACCCAGTACTTC. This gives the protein CASASRHTEQETQYF.

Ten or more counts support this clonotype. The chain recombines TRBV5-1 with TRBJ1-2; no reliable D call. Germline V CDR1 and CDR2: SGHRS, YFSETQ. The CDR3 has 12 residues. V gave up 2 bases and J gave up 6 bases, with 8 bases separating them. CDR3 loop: CASSLYSDGYTF. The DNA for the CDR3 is TGCGCCAGCAGCTTATATTCAGATGGCTACACCTTC.

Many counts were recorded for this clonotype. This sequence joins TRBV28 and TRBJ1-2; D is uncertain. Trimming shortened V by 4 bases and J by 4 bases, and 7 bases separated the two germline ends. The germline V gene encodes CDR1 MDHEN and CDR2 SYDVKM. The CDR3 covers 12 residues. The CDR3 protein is CASSSALYGYTF. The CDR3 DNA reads TGTGCCAGCAGTTCCGCACTCTATGGCTACACCTTC.

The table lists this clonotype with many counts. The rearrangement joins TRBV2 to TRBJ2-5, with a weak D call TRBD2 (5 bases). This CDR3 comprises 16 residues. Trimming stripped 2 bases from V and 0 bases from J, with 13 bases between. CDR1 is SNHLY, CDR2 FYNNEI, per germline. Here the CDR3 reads CASSEIGRRYQETQYF. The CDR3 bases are TGTGCCAGCAGTGAAATAGGCAGGAGGTACCAAGAGACCCAGTACTTC. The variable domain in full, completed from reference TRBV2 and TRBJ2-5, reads EPEVTQTPSHQVTQMGQEVILRCVPISNHLYFYWYRQILGQKVEFLVSFYNNEISEKSEIFDDQFSVERPDGSNFTLKIRSTKLEDSAMYFCASSEIGRRYQETQYFGPGTRLLVL.

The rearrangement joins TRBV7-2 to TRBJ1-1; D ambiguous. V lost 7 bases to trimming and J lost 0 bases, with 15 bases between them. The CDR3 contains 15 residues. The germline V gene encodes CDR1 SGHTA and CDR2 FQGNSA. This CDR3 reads CASKPKNGVNTEAFF. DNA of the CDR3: TGTGCCAGCAAACCCAAAAATGGGGTGAACACTGAAGCTTTCTTT.

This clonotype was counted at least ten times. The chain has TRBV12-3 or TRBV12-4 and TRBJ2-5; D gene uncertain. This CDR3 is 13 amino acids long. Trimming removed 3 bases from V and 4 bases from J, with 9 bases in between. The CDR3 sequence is CASSFDHGETQYF. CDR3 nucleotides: TGTGCCAGCAGTTTCGACCACGGAGAGACCCAGTACTTC.

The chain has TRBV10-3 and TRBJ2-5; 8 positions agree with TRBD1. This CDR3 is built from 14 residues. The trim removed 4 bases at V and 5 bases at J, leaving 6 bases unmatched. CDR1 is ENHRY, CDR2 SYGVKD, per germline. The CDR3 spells CAISGHRGTETQYF. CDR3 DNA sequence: TGTGCCATCAGTGGTCACAGGGGGACGGAGACCCAGTACTTC.

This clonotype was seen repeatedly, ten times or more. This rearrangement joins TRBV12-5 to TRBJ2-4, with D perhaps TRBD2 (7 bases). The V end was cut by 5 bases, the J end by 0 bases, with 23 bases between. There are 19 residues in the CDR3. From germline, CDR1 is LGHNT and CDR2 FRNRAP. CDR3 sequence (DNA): TGTGCTAGTGGTGCCGATCAACACAGGGAGGGCATAGCCAAAAACATTCAGTACTTC. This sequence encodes CASGADQHREGIAKNIQYF.

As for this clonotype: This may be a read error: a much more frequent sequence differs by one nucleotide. Here the CDR3 DNA reads TGTGCCAGCAGTTTAATGGCAGAATACGAAACTTTCTTT. It encodes CASSLMAEYETFF. The chain employs TRBV28 and TRBJ1-1; D is unresolved. The germline V gene has CDR1 MDHEN and CDR2 SYDVKM. V dropped 2 bases and J dropped 12 bases, with 16 bases sitting between them. The CDR3 runs to 13 residues.

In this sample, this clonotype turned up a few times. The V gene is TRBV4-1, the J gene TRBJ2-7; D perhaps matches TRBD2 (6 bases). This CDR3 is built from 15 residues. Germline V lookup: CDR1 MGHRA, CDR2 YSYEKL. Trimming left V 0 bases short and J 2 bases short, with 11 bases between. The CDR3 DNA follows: TGCGCCAGCAGCCAAGAAGGGGACTGGCCCTACGAGCAGTACTTC. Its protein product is CASSQEGDWPYEQYF.

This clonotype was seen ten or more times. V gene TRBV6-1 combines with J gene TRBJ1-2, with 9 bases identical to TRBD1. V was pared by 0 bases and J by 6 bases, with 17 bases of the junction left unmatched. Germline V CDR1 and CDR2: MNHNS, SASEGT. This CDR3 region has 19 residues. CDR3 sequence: CASSEAHLTSPGQGNGYTF. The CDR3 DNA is TGTGCCAGCAGTGAAGCGCACCTCACTTCACCGGGACAGGGAAATGGCTACACCTTC.

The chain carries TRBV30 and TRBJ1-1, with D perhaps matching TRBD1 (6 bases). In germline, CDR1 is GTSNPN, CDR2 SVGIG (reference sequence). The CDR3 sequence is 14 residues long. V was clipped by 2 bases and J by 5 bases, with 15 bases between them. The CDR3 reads CAWSLVQGWTEAFF. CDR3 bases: TGTGCCTGGAGTCTCGTACAGGGATGGACTGAAGCTTTCTTT. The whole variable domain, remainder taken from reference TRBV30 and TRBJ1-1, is SQTIHQWPATLVQPVGSPLSLECTVEGTSNPNLYWYRQAAGRGLQLLFYSVGIGQISSEVPQNLSASRPQDRQFILSSKKLLLSDSGFYLCAWSLVQGWTEAFFGQGTRLTVV.

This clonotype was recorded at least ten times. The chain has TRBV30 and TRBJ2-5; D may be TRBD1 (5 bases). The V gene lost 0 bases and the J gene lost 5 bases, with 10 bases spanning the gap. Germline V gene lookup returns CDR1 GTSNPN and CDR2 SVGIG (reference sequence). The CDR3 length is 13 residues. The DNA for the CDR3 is TGTGCCTGGAGTGTAGTGGGGCCTGAGACCCAGTACTTC. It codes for CAWSVVGPETQYF.

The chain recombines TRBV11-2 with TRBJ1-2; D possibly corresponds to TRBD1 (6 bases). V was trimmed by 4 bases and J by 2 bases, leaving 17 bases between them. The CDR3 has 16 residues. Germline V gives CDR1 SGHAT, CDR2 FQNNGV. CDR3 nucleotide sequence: TGTGCCAGCAGCTCCTACCAGAGGGGGGACAACTATGGCTACACCTTC. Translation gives CASSSYQRGDNYGYTF.